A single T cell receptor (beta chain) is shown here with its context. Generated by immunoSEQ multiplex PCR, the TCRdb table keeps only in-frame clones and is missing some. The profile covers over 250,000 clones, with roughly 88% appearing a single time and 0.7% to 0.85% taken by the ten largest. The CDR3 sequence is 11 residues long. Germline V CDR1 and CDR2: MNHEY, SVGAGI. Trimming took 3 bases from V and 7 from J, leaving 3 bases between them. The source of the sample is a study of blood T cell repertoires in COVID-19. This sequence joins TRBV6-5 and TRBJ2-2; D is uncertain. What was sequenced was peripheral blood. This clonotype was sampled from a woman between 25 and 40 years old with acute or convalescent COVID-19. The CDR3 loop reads CASSYHGELFF. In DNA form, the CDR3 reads TGTGCCAGCAGTTATCACGGGGAGCTGTTTTTT.